These T cell receptor beta chains were read from a single sample in a study of cytomegalovirus exposure and HLA in healthy donors. Data came from immunoSEQ multiplex PCR; TCRdb stores just in-frame clones and leaves some out. The sample shows under 150,000 clones, 75% to 85% of them seen only once. The source material was PBMCs. The origin of the receptors is a woman aged 40 to 50 in good health and CMV-seropositive. Both conserved end residues are part of each CDR3. Fields, in order: D gene, clone size, V gene, J gene, CDR3 DNA, CDR3 protein. A D gene is named only where the DNA matches it firmly. Rows give clone size only sometimes, using once, few, many, or a class for an expanded clone.

TRBD2	-	TRBV2	TRBJ2-3	TGTGCCAGCAGAAAGGGACTAGCTTCAATTCAGTCAGATACGCAGTATTTT	CASRKGLASIQSDTQYF
TRBD2	-	TRBV7-8	TRBJ2-1	TGTGCCAGCAGCACTAGCGGGGCCTACAATGAGCAGTTCTTC	CASSTSGAYNEQFF
-	-	TRBV6-6	TRBJ2-1	TGTGCCAGCAGTTGGACGGGGGACGAGCAGTTCTTC	CASSWTGDEQFF
-	-	TRBV7-9	TRBJ2-1	TGTGCCAGCAGCTTATCGATAGCAAACTACAATGAGCAGTTCTTC	CASSLSIANYNEQFF
TRBD1	-	TRBV29-1	TRBJ1-4	TGCAGCGTCAGGACAGGAACACCAAATGAAAAACTGTTTTTT	CSVRTGTPNEKLFF
-	-	TRBV19	TRBJ1-5	TGTGCCAGTAGCCCAGGCGGGGGCAATCAGCCCCAGCATTTT	CASSPGGGNQPQHF
TRBD1	-	TRBV5-1	TRBJ1-4	TGCGCCAGCAGCCGGGACAGGTCATATGAAAAACTGTTTTTT	CASSRDRSYEKLFF
TRBD1	-	TRBV29-1	TRBJ2-7	TGCAGCGTTGAAGAGGCAGGGGGCCAGGACGAGCAGTACTTC	CSVEEAGGQDEQYF
TRBD2	-	TRBV6-1	TRBJ2-1	TGTGCCAGCAGTGCCCCGGGACTAGCGGTCGCAGGTGAGCAGTTCTTC	CASSAPGLAVAGEQFF
TRBD2	-	TRBV28	TRBJ2-5	TGTGCCAGCAGTTTAGGACTAGCGGGAGGGCCTGGAGAGACCCAGTACTTC	CASSLGLAGGPGETQYF
-	-	TRBV7-9	TRBJ1-3	TGTGCCAGCAGCTTAGAGTGGTGGTCGGGTGGAAACACCATATATTTT	CASSLEWWSGGNTIYF
TRBD1	many	TRBV4-2	TRBJ2-7	TGTGCCAGCAGCCTCCAGGGGACAGGGACGGTCTACGAGCAGTACTTC	CASSLQGTGTVYEQYF
-	-	TRBV19	TRBJ1-1	TGTGCCAGTACCCTATCCTACAGGGTAATCAACACTGAAGCTTTCTTT	CASTLSYRVINTEAFF
TRBD2	-	TRBV28	TRBJ2-7	TGTGCCAGCAGTTTAAATCTAGCGGGGATCTCCTACGAGCAGTACTTC	CASSLNLAGISYEQYF
-	few	TRBV2	TRBJ2-7	TGTGCCAGCAGTATCACAGGGTGGTCCTACGAGCAGTACTTC	CASSITGWSYEQYF
-	-	TRBV14	TRBJ2-7	TGTGCCAGCAGCTTCATTTGGACAGCGAGCTCCTACGAGCAGTACTTC	CASSFIWTASSYEQYF
TRBD2	-	TRBV6-5	TRBJ2-7	TGTGCCAGCAGCTCGACTAGCGCGATTTCCTACGAGCAGTACTTC	CASSSTSAISYEQYF
-	once	TRBV11-3	TRBJ2-4	TGTGCCAGCAGCTCAACTGTACTAGTGTCGGCCAAAAACATTCAGTACTTC	CASSSTVLVSAKNIQYF
-	-	TRBV20-1	TRBJ2-1	TGCAGTGCCACCCCCAGTCTTGAGCAGTTCTTC	CSATPSLEQFF
TRBD2	-	TRBV30	TRBJ2-5	TGTGCCTGGAGTGGGACTAGCGGATCGTACCAAGAGACCCAGTACTTC	CAWSGTSGSYQETQYF
-	few	TRBV21-1	TRBJ1-4	TGTGCCAGCAGCAAACATCCCGGGACAGGGAAGGAAAAACTGTTTTTT	CASSKHPGTGKEKLFF
-	-	TRBV11-1	TRBJ2-7	TGTGCCAGCAGCTTAGAGGCAGGGACCTACGAGCAGTACTTC	CASSLEAGTYEQYF
TRBD2	-	TRBV9	TRBJ2-1	TGTGCCAGCAGCGACCGGGGACTAGTTGGTTACAATGAGCAGTTCTTC	CASSDRGLVGYNEQFF
TRBD2	-	TRBV9	TRBJ2-3	TGTGCCAGCAGCGTACGGACTAGCAGTGATACGCAGTATTTT	CASSVRTSSDTQYF
-	-	TRBV10-2	TRBJ2-5	TGCGCCAGCAGTGGACAGGCCCAGGGGACCCAGTACTTC	CASSGQAQGTQYF
-	once	TRBV29-1	TRBJ2-7	TGCAGCGTTTATCTTTACGAGCAGTACTTC	CSVYLYEQYF
TRBD2	-	TRBV7-9	TRBJ2-7	TGTGCCAGCAAGCGGGGGAGCTCCTACGAGCAGTACTTC	CASKRGSSYEQYF
-	-	TRBV2	TRBJ1-1	TGTGCCAGCACGGAGGAGGATGGCACTGAAGCTTTCTTT	CASTEEDGTEAFF
TRBD1	-	TRBV6-5	TRBJ1-2	TGTGCCAGCAGTCGGACAGGGGGCGTCTATGGCTACACCTTC	CASSRTGGVYGYTF